The text below deals with one T cell receptor beta chain. This record belongs to a study of blood T cells in healthy people across ages. Together with a sample-barcoded 5' primer, a J-beta primer mix was included in a second PCR lasting about 7 to 11 cycles. A template-switch adaptor that had 12 random nucleotides put a tag on each cDNA molecule. TCRdb called the 5' RACE reads again in MiXCR, with one record for every CDR3 protein. The data show fewer than 800,000 distinct CDR3 sequences, roughly 25% seen once. This sample also belongs to another study, concerning T cells of mothers and their children. In that study: Persisting microchimeric T cell clones went undetected.

The sequencing sample was made of blood. This sequence was found in a boy aged 5-17 years in good health.

CDR3 loop: CASSEAGSSYEQYF. The DNA of the CDR3 is TGTGCCAGCAGTGAAGCGGGATCGTCCTACGAGCAGTACTTC. The chain joins TRBV6-1 to TRBJ2-7, with unresolved D. V dropped 0 bases and J dropped 1 base, with 7 bases sitting between them. The CDR3 has 14 amino acids. Germline CDR1 is MNHNS and CDR2 is SASEGT.